These 9 T cell receptor beta chains were sequenced from one sample in a study of T cell responses to AZD1222 COVID-19 vaccine. The assay was immunoSEQ multiplex PCR, and TCRdb's table has in-frame clones only and misses some. Of 100,000 to 150,000 clones listed, approximately 84% were seen once; the top ten hold 20% to 25%. The sample in question was peripheral blood, obtained on day 0 of AZD1222 vaccination. The receptors were gathered from an adult in good health.

V usage is TRBV12-3 or TRBV12-4 and J usage is TRBJ2-7; 7 bases line up with TRBD1. CDR3 size: 13 residues. V dropped 6 bases and J dropped 7; count of bases not matched to a gene: 9. The CDR3 sequence is CASSPTGPKEQYF. The CDR3 DNA reads TGTGCCAGCAGCCCGACAGGGCCTAAGGAGCAGTACTTC.

This chain connects TRBV5-1 to TRBJ1-1; no clear D. Germline CDR1 and CDR2: SGHRS and YFSETQ. V lost 2 bases, J lost 1 base, and 6 bases lay in between. This CDR3 is built from 13 residues. In DNA form, the CDR3 reads TGCGCCAGCAGCTTTAACAGGAACACTGAAGCTTTCTTT. Translated: CASSFNRNTEAFF.

This chain uses TRBV7-2 with TRBJ2-2, with D perhaps TRBD1 (5 bases). Germline CDR1 is SGHTA and CDR2 is FQGNSA. The CDR3 is 16 residues long. Between the trimmed V and J ends, which lost 2 bases and 0 bases, there was a span of 10 bases. The chain's CDR3 is CASSLFGAANTGELFF. The CDR3 bases are TGTGCCAGCAGCTTATTTGGGGCAGCGAACACCGGGGAGCTGTTTTTT. The full variable domain, in which reference TRBV7-2 and TRBJ2-2 provide the parts outside the CDR3, is GAGVSQSPSNKVTEKGKDVELRCDPISGHTALYWYRQSLGQGLEFLIYFQGNSAPDKSGLPSDRFSAERTGGSVSTLTIQRTQQEDSAVYLCASSLFGAANTGELFFGEGSRLTVL.

The V call is TRBV6-5, the J call TRBJ1-5; 7 nucleotides line up with TRBD1. The V and J ends lost 5 bases and 6 bases, in that order; junction bases with no gene match: 7. Germline V CDR1 and CDR2: MNHEY, SVGAGI. The CDR3 runs to 14 residues. CDR3 in amino acids: CASSTTGVSQPQHF. In DNA form, the CDR3 reads TGTGCCAGCAGTACTACAGGGGTAAGTCAGCCCCAGCATTTT.

J is TRBJ2-3 and V is TRBV15, with D uncertain. Deletions cut 3 bases from V and 1 base from J, with 8 bases between. The CDR3 consists of 14 residues. CDR1 and CDR2 (germline): LNHNV, YYDKDF (reference sequence). CDR3 nucleotides: TGTGCCACCAGCAGCTTCCTTCGCACAGATACGCAGTATTTT. Its protein is CATSSFLRTDTQYF.

The rearrangement joins TRBV28 to TRBJ2-3, with a weak D call TRBD2 (6 bases). The germline V gene has CDR1 MDHEN and CDR2 SYDVKM. Trimming shortened V by 3 bases and J by 8 bases, and 12 bases separated the two germline ends. The CDR3 has 13 residues. As DNA, the CDR3 is TGTGCCAGCAGTTTGGGGGGTGGGGTTACGCAGTATTTT. Amino acids: CASSLGGGVTQYF.

The CDR3: CASSPGTGGYGYTF. CDR3 bases: TGTGCCAGCAGCCCCGGGACAGGGGGCTATGGCTACACCTTC. The chain uses TRBV3-1 (or the pseudogene TRBV3-2) and TRBJ1-2; 11 bases map to TRBD1. CDR1 and CDR2 (germline): LGHDT, YNNKEL (reference sequence). CDR3 length: 14 residues. V dropped 4 bases and J dropped 4; count of bases not matched to a gene: 2.

V gene TRBV7-2 combines with J gene TRBJ1-2, with 7 bases lining up with TRBD1. Germline-derived CDR1 and CDR2 are SGHTA and FQGNSA. V lost 3 bases and J lost 4; bases outside the gene matches: 5. The CDR3 is 14 amino acids. The CDR3 loop is CASSLRQGGYGYTF. CDR3 DNA: TGTGCCAGCAGCTTGAGACAGGGTGGCTATGGCTACACCTTC.

J is TRBJ2-4 and V is TRBV18; D ambiguous. Per germline, CDR1 KGHSH and CDR2 LQKENI. Trimming cost V 2 bases and J 0 bases, with 8 bases left between them. The length of the CDR3 is 15 residues. The CDR3 region has the DNA TGTGCCAGCTCACCATCCCTCCTAGCCAAAAACATTCAGTACTTC. Translation: CASSPSLLAKNIQYF.